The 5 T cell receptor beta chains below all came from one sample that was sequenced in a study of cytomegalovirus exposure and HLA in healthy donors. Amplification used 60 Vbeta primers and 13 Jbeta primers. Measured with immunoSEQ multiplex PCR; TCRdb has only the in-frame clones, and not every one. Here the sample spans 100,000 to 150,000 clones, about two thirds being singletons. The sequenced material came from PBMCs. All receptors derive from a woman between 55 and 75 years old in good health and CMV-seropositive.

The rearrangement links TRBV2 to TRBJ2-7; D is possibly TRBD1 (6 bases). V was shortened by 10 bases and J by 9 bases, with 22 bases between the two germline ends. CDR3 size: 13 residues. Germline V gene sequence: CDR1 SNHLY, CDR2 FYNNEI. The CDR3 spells CAISLDSRSGQYF. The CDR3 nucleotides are TGTGCCATCTCGTTGGACAGCCGCTCAGGGCAGTACTTC.

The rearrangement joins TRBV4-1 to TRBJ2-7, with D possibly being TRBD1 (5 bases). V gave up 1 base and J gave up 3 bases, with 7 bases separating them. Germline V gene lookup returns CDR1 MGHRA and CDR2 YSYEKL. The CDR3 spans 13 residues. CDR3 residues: CASSQGGSYEQYF. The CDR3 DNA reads TGCGCCAGCAGCCAAGGGGGCAGCTACGAGCAGTACTTC.

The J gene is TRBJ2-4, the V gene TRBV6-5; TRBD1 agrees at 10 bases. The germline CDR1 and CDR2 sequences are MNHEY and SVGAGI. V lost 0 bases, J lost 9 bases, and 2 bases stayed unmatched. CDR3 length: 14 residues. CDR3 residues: CASSYSTGGVIQYF. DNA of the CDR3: TGTGCCAGCAGTTACTCGACAGGGGGCGTCATTCAGTACTTC.

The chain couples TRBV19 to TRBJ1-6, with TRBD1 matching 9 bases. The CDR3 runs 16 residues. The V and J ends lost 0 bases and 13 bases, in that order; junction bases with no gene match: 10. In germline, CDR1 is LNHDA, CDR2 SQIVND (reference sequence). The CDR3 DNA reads TGTGCCAGTAGTATAGATGGAGGGACAGGGAGGAACCCCCTCCACTTT. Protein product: CASSIDGGTGRNPLHF.

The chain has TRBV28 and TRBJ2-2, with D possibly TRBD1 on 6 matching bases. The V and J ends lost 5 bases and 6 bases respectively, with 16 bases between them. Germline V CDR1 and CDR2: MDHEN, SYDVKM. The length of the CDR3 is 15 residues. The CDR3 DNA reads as TGTGCCAGCAGTCTGTACAGGGTGACGGCCGGGGAGCTGTTTTTT. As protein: CASSLYRVTAGELFF.